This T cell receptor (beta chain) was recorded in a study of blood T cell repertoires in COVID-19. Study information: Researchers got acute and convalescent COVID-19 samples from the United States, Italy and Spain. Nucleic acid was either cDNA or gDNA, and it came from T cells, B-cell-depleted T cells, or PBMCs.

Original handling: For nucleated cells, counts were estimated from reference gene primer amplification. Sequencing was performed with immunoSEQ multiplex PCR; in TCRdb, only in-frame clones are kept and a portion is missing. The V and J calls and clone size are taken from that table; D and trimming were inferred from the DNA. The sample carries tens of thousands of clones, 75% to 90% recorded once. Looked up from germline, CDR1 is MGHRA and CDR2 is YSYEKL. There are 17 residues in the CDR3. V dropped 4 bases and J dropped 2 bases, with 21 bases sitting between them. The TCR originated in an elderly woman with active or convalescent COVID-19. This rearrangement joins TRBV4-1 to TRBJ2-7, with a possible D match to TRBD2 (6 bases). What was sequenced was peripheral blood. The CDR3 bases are TGCGCCAGCAGCCGGGAGGACTTGGCAGGCGCTCCCTACGAGCAGTACTTC. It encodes CASSREDLAGAPYEQYF.